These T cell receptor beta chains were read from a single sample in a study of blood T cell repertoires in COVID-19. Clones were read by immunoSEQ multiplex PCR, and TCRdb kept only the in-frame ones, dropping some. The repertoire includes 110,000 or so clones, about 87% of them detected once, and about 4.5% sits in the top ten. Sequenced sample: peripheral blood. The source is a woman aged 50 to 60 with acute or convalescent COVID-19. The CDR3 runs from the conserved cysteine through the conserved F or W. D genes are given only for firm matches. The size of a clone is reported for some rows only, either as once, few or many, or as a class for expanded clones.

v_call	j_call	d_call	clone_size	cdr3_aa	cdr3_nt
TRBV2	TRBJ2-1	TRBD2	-	CASRAGLAGDEQFF	TGTGCCAGCAGGGCGGGACTAGCGGGAGATGAGCAGTTCTTC
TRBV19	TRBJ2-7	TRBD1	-	CASSAKTGTSYEQYF	TGTGCCAGTAGTGCCAAGACAGGGACCTCCTACGAGCAGTACTTC
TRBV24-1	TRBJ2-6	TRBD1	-	CATSAHRDRGNGANVLTF	TGTGCCACCAGTGCCCACCGGGACAGGGGGAACGGGGCCAACGTCCTGACTTTC
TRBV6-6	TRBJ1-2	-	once	CASSSDRIGYTF	TGTGCCAGCAGTTCGGACAGAATAGGCTACACCTTC
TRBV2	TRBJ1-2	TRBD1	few	CASAGTAYGYTF	TGTGCCAGCGCAGGGACAGCCTATGGCTACACCTTC
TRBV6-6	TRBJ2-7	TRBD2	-	CASTASGRGYEQYF	TGTGCCAGCACCGCTAGCGGGAGGGGCTACGAGCAGTACTTC
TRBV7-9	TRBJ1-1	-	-	CASSHNTGYTEAFF	TGTGCCAGCAGCCACAATACAGGGTACACTGAAGCTTTCTTT
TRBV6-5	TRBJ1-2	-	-	CASSYSTLRSYGYTF	TGTGCCAGCAGTTACTCTACCCTCCGGTCCTATGGCTACACCTTC
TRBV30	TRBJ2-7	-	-	CAWSVGWSYEQYF	TGTGCCTGGAGTGTCGGGTGGTCCTACGAGCAGTACTTC
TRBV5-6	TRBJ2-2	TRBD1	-	CASSSQGARDTGELFF	TGTGCCAGCAGCTCACAGGGGGCAAGGGACACCGGGGAGCTGTTTTTT
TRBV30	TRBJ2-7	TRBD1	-	CAWSVGTGGGEQYF	TGTGCCTGGAGTGTGGGGACAGGGGGCGGCGAGCAGTACTTC
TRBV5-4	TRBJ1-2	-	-	CASSLSGDLSYGYTF	TGTGCCAGCAGCCTCTCAGGGGATCTCTCCTATGGCTACACCTTC
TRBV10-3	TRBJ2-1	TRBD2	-	CAITLGTSGYNEQFF	TGTGCCATCACCCTCGGGACTAGCGGTTACAATGAGCAGTTCTTC
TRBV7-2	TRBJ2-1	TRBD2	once	CASSPSSGGTNEQFF	TGTGCCAGCAGCCCTTCTAGCGGGGGGACCAATGAGCAGTTCTTC
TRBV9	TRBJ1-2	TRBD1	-	CASSLGQVINYGYTF	TGTGCCAGCAGCCTCGGACAGGTGATTAACTATGGCTACACCTTC
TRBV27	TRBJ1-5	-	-	CASSLSGYYQPQHF	TGTGCCAGCAGTTTGTCAGGGTATTATCAGCCCCAGCATTTT
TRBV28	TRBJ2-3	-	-	CATVSTDTQYF	TGTGCCACGGTGAGCACAGATACGCAGTATTTT
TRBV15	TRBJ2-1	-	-	CATSLEGVYNEQFF	TGTGCCACCAGCCTAGAAGGCGTCTACAATGAGCAGTTCTTC
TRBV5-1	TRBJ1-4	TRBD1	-	CASSLVGQGRGPNEKLFF	TGCGCCAGCAGCTTGGTGGGACAGGGACGGGGGCCTAATGAAAAACTGTTTTTT
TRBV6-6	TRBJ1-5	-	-	CASSYPGGNQPQHF	TGTGCCAGCAGTTACCCGGGGGGTAACCAGCCCCAGCATTTT
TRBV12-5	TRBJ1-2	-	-	CASGFQNYGYTF	TGTGCTAGTGGTTTTCAAAACTATGGCTACACCTTC
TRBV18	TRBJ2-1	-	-	CASSPNQGNSYNEQFF	TGTGCCAGCTCACCAAACCAGGGAAACTCCTACAATGAGCAGTTCTTC
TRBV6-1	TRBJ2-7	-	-	CASSQDGGQFYEQYF	TGTGCCAGCAGTCAAGATGGTGGCCAATTCTACGAGCAGTACTTC
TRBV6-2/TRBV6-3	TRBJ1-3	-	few	CASSYLSFSGNTIYF	TGTGCCAGCAGTTACCTTAGCTTCTCTGGAAACACCATATATTTT
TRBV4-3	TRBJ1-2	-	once	CASSQTELWPYTF	TGCGCCAGCAGCCAGACAGAATTATGGCCCTACACCTTC
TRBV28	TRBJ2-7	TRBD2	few	CASSLLWGGSYEQYF	TGTGCCAGCAGTTTATTATGGGGAGGGTCCTACGAGCAGTACTTC
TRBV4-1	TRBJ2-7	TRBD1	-	CASSQETFGTGKDEQYF	TGCGCCAGCAGCCAAGAGACGTTCGGGACAGGGAAGGACGAGCAGTACTTC
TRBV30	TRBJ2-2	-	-	CAWNEGITGELFF	TGTGCCTGGAATGAGGGTATCACCGGGGAGCTGTTTTTT
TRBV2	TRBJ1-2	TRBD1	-	CASSRGTGAYGGYTF	TGTGCCAGCTCTCGGGGGACAGGGGCATATGGTGGCTACACCTTC
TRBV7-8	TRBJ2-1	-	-	CASSLAGASSYNEQFF	TGTGCCAGCAGCTTAGCGGGGGCGAGCTCCTACAATGAGCAGTTCTTC
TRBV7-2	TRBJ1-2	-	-	CASSSPSRQFYGYTF	TGTGCCAGCAGCAGCCCAAGTCGACAGTTCTATGGCTACACCTTC
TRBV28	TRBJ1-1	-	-	CASSSRTFIGTEAFF	TGTGCCAGCAGTTCTAGGACATTCATAGGGACTGAAGCTTTCTTT
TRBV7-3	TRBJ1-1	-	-	CASSLITGAEAFF	TGTGCCAGCAGCTTAATTACGGGGGCTGAAGCTTTCTTT
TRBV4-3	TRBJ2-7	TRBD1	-	CASSQGPGQSREQYF	TGCGCCAGCAGCCAAGGACCGGGACAGAGTCGGGAGCAGTACTTC
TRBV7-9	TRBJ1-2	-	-	CASLPGLNVVDYGYTF	TGTGCCAGCCTCCCGGGGTTAAACGTAGTTGACTATGGCTACACCTTC
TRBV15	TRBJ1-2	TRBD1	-	CATSRDVGQLNYGYTF	TGTGCCACCAGCAGAGATGTGGGACAGCTTAACTATGGCTACACCTTC
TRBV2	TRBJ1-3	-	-	CASSEGAGSGNTIYF	TGTGCCAGCAGTGAAGGCGCAGGGTCGGGAAACACCATATATTTT
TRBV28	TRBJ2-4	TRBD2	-	CASSLGSTSGRAGNF	TGTGCCAGCAGTTTAGGGTCGACTAGCGGGAGGGCCGGGAACTTC
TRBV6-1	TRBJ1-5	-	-	CASSEAQGNQPQHF	TGTGCCAGCAGTGAAGCTCAGGGGAATCAGCCCCAGCATTTT
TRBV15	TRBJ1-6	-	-	CATSRDSTGDSPLHF	TGTGCCACCAGCAGAGATTCGACAGGAGATTCACCCCTCCACTTT
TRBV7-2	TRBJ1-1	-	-	CASSPRAANTEAFF	TGTGCCAGCAGCCCGAGGGCGGCGAACACTGAAGCTTTCTTT
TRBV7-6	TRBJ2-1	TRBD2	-	CASSSPGLAVPSSYNEQFF	TGTGCCAGCAGCTCACCGGGACTAGCGGTTCCGAGCTCCTACAATGAGCAGTTCTTC
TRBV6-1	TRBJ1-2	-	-	CASSERRMGGYTF	TGTGCCAGCAGTGAGAGGAGGATGGGAGGCTACACCTTC
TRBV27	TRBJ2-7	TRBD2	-	CASSRTSGRTLPYEQYF	TGTGCCAGCAGCCGGACTAGCGGGAGGACCCTTCCGTACGAGCAGTACTTC
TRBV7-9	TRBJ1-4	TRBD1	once	CASSLDQSGTGGGKLFF	TGTGCCAGCAGCTTAGACCAGTCCGGGACAGGGGGGGGAAAACTGTTTTTT
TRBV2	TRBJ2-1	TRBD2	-	CASSTSREQFF	TGTGCCAGCTCGACTAGCCGTGAGCAGTTCTTC
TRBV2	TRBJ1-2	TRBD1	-	CASSGFQGAYGYTF	TGTGCCAGCAGTGGGTTTCAGGGGGCCTATGGCTACACCTTC
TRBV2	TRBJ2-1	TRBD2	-	CASRPSSGSNNEQFF	TGTGCCAGCAGGCCCTCTAGCGGGAGTAATAATGAGCAGTTCTTC
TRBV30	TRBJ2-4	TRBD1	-	CAWGGQGAAKNIQYF	TGTGCCTGGGGGGGACAGGGGGCGGCCAAAAACATTCAGTACTTC
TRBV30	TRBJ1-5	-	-	CAWSFGRSQGQPQHF	TGTGCCTGGAGTTTCGGGCGATCACAGGGTCAGCCCCAGCATTTT
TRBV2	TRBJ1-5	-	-	CASRGGAAPNQPQHF	TGTGCCAGCAGGGGAGGGGCCGCGCCGAATCAGCCCCAGCATTTT
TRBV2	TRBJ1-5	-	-	CASSEGWRGPLNQPQHF	TGTGCCAGCAGTGAAGGGTGGCGGGGGCCGCTTAATCAGCCCCAGCATTTT